The 30 T cell receptor beta chains below were found in one sample sequenced in a study of blood T cell repertoires in COVID-19. TCRdb's copy holds only in-frame clones and misses some; the assay was immunoSEQ multiplex PCR. Among about 210,000 clones, just under 90% were seen once, and the ten largest hold 6.2%. Sample: peripheral blood. The source of these receptors is a man between 60 and 75 years old who had recovered from COVID-19.

The chain joins TRBV19 to TRBJ2-5, with 7 bases fitting TRBD1. Unmatched junction bases numbered 13, after V lost 3 bases and J lost 3 bases. The CDR3 runs to 17 residues. The germline V gene encodes CDR1 LNHDA and CDR2 SQIVND (reference sequence). The CDR3 here is CASSIPSGQNVEETQYF. Written as DNA, the CDR3 is TGTGCCAGTAGTATCCCCTCGGGACAGAACGTCGAAGAGACCCAGTACTTC.

This rearrangement joins TRBV5-8 to TRBJ1-2; D perhaps matches TRBD1 (6 bases). Trimming left V 7 bases short and J 6 bases short, with 16 bases between. This CDR3 contains 13 residues. CDR1 is SGHTS, CDR2 YDEGEE, per germline. Here the CDR3 reads CASGQQGENGYTF. The DNA of the CDR3 is TGTGCCAGCGGCCAACAGGGAGAAAATGGCTACACCTTC.

The genes are TRBV12-3 or TRBV12-4 and TRBJ1-2; D remains unclear. The CDR3 has 13 amino acids. V was cut by 1 base and J by 6 bases, with 9 bases left in between. The CDR3 is CASSLGGNNGYTF. The CDR3 nucleotides read TGTGCCAGCAGTTTAGGAGGGAACAATGGCTACACCTTC.

The chain uses TRBV7-3 and TRBJ2-2; D perhaps matches TRBD2 (5 bases). This CDR3 region has 15 residues. V dropped 2 bases and J dropped 4 bases, with 11 bases sitting between them. Per germline, CDR1 SGHTA and CDR2 FQGTGA. In DNA form, the CDR3 reads TGTGCCAGCAGCTTAGCGGTAGGGAGCACCGGGGAGCTGTTTTTT. Its translation is CASSLAVGSTGELFF.

This clone is classed as medium-sized. This rearrangement joins TRBV19 to TRBJ2-2; weak D call: TRBD1 (5 bases). The CDR3 covers 15 residues. Germline CDR1 is LNHDA and CDR2 is SQIVND (reference sequence). Trimming shortened V by 10 bases and J by 0 bases, and 15 bases separated the two germline ends. The CDR3 region has the DNA TGTGCCACCAGTAGGGGTACCGCGAACACCGGGGAGCTGTTTTTT. Protein product: CATSRGTANTGELFF.

V gene TRBV3-1 (or the pseudogene TRBV3-2) combines with J gene TRBJ2-1, with no clear D. Germline V gives CDR1 LGHDT, CDR2 YNNKEL (reference sequence). There are 15 residues in the CDR3. The germline V and J ends were trimmed by 3 bases and 5 bases, with 14 bases remaining between them. The CDR3 DNA reads TGTGCCAGCAGCCAGGCCGGATGGGCCGACAATGAGCAGTTCTTC. This sequence encodes CASSQAGWADNEQFF.

The chain is built from TRBV7-9 and TRBJ2-1, with 7 bases aligning to TRBD1. The CDR3 length is 13 residues. Germline values: CDR1 SEHNR, CDR2 FQNEAQ (reference sequence). The J segment lost 4 bases and the V segment lost 11 bases, leaving 8 bases of the junction unmatched. CDR3 in DNA: TGTGCCGGGTCTAGGGACAGTTACAATGAGCAGTTCTTC. Amino acids: CAGSRDSYNEQFF.

The chain recombines TRBV5-6 with TRBJ2-1; 8 nucleotides line up with TRBD1. The germline V gene has CDR1 SGHDT and CDR2 YYEEEE. The CDR3 totals 16 residues. The trim removed 4 bases at V and 2 bases at J, leaving 8 bases unmatched. Here the CDR3 reads CASSHRQGRTYNEQFF. In nucleotides, the CDR3 is TGTGCCAGCAGCCACCGACAGGGGCGAACCTACAATGAGCAGTTCTTC.

The chain is built from TRBV11-2 and TRBJ2-1; 7 positions agree with TRBD2. The CDR3 covers 15 residues. J lost 2 bases, V lost 6 bases, and 7 bases had no gene match. Germline CDR1 SGHAT, CDR2 FQNNGV. The CDR3 DNA reads as TGTGCCAGCAGTTCCGCGGGGAGGGCCTACAATGAGCAGTTCTTC. It codes for CASSSAGRAYNEQFF.

The chain carries TRBV28 and TRBJ2-2; 8 bases line up with TRBD2. Germline assignment: CDR1 MDHEN and CDR2 SYDVKM. The CDR3 covers 16 residues. The junction had 5 bases not matched to a gene; V was cut back by 5 bases and J by 0 bases. The CDR3 spells CASSATLAANTGELFF. As DNA, the CDR3 is TGTGCCAGCAGTGCCACACTAGCGGCGAACACCGGGGAGCTGTTTTTT.

The chain is built from TRBV6-5 and TRBJ2-1, with 8 bases fitting TRBD2. This CDR3 contains 14 residues. Per the germline V gene, CDR1 is MNHEY and CDR2 is SVGAGI. The V and J ends lost 6 bases and 6 bases, in that order; junction bases with no gene match: 7. The CDR3: CASRKREKFNEQFF. As DNA, the CDR3 is TGTGCCAGCAGGAAGCGGGAGAAGTTCAATGAGCAGTTCTTC.

A few counts support this clone. The chain joins TRBV3-1 (or the pseudogene TRBV3-2) to TRBJ2-2; D is possibly TRBD1 (6 bases). The CDR3 spans 15 residues. V was clipped by 1 base and J by 2 bases, with 8 bases between them. The V gene's germline CDR1 is LGHDT and CDR2 YNNKEL (reference sequence). The CDR3 DNA sequence: TGTGCCAGCAGCCAAGGACAGGCCAACACCGGGGAGCTGTTTTTT. It specifies CASSQGQANTGELFF.

The V gene is TRBV19, the J gene TRBJ1-1; D is unclear. Trimming took 5 bases from V and 1 from J, leaving 14 bases between them. The germline gives CDR1 LNHDA, CDR2 SQIVND (reference sequence). The CDR3 extends over 15 amino acids. CDR3: CASSPHSPGNTEAFF. CDR3 nucleotides: TGTGCCAGTAGTCCCCACTCCCCAGGGAACACTGAAGCTTTCTTT.

This clone has just a few counts. V usage is TRBV25-1 and J usage is TRBJ1-6, with 9 bases fitting TRBD1. Germline V gives CDR1 MGHDK, CDR2 SYGVNS. The ends lost 6 bases at V and 16 bases at J; junction bases unmatched: 10. The CDR3 extends over 13 amino acids. The CDR3 bases are TGTGCCAGCAGGGGGACAGGGATTCCCCCTCTCCACTTT. It specifies CASRGTGIPPLHF.

The rearrangement uses TRBV28 and TRBJ2-6; 10 bases are a match to TRBD1. CDR1 and CDR2 (germline): MDHEN, SYDVKM. The length of the CDR3 is 18 residues. V was clipped by 6 bases and J by 1 base; unmatched bases: 9. The CDR3 region has the DNA TGTGCCAGCAGCACTCCCGGGACAGGGGAATCTGGGGCCAACGTCCTGACTTTC. Amino acids: CASSTPGTGESGANVLTF. Variable domain in full (rest from reference TRBV28 and TRBJ2-6): DVKVTQSSRYLVKRTGEKVFLECVQDMDHENMFWYRQDPGLGLRLIYFSYDVKMKEKGDIPEGYSVSREKKERFSLILESASTNQTSMYLCASSTPGTGESGANVLTFGAGSRLTVL.

The V gene is TRBV19, the J gene TRBJ1-5; D might be TRBD1 (6 bases). The V and J ends lost 6 bases and 2 bases respectively, with 14 bases between them. Per germline, CDR1 LNHDA and CDR2 SQIVND (reference sequence). The CDR3 spans 15 residues. The CDR3 DNA reads as TGTGCCAGTAGACAACAGGGCTATGGCAATCAGCCCCAGCATTTT. Its translation: CASRQQGYGNQPQHF.

The V and J genes are TRBV5-7 and TRBJ1-4; no clear D. TRBV5-7 is identified as an open reading frame with a role that is uncertain. V was shortened by 1 base and J by 7 bases, with 14 bases between the two germline ends. The length of the CDR3 is 15 residues. The CDR3 coding sequence is TGTGCCAGCAGCTTGCTCCTGACGGGAGGTGAAAAACTGTTTTTT. Residues: CASSLLLTGGEKLFF.

The V call is TRBV19, the J call TRBJ1-5; D not certain. Germline assignment: CDR1 LNHDA and CDR2 SQIVND (reference sequence). The CDR3 length is 15 residues. V shed 7 bases and J shed 1 base, with 14 bases lying between them. The CDR3 is CASTKESISNQPQHF. CDR3 bases: TGTGCCAGTACCAAGGAGTCCATCAGCAATCAGCCCCAGCATTTT.

This clone was observed a few times. This chain links TRBV7-2 with TRBJ2-3; possibly TRBD2 for D (6 bases). CDR1 SGHTA and CDR2 FQGNSA come from the germline V gene. The CDR3 consists of 16 residues. V was pared by 4 bases and J by 2 bases, with 16 bases between. CDR3 sequence reads: CASSWGLNPDTDTQYF. In DNA, the CDR3 is TGTGCCAGCAGCTGGGGACTGAACCCCGACACAGATACGCAGTATTTT.

The V gene is TRBV28, the J gene TRBJ1-5, with D unclear. V lost 5 bases and J 9 bases, leaving 11 bases between the germline ends. The CDR3 has 12 residues. In germline, CDR1 is MDHEN, CDR2 SYDVKM. The CDR3 loop reads CASSTTPRPQHF. CDR3 nucleotides: TGTGCCAGCAGTACGACCCCTAGGCCCCAGCATTTT.

The chain carries TRBV29-1 and TRBJ2-2; 10 nucleotides line up with TRBD2. This CDR3 comprises 13 residues. With V trimmed by 7 bases and J by 6 bases, 5 bases remained unmatched. Germline V gene lookup returns CDR1 SQVTM and CDR2 ANQGSEA. CDR3 loop: CSGRLAGSGELFF. The CDR3 DNA reads as TGCAGCGGAAGACTAGCGGGTTCCGGGGAGCTGTTTTTT.

The chain combines TRBV19 with TRBJ2-3; D is uncertain. The CDR3 is 13 residues long. V dropped 5 bases and J dropped 1 base, with 7 bases sitting between them. Germline-derived CDR1 and CDR2 are LNHDA and SQIVND (reference sequence). CDR3 nucleotide sequence: TGTGCCAGTAGTCCCCGGGGCACAGATACGCAGTATTTT. Protein sequence: CASSPRGTDTQYF.

This chain connects TRBV15 to TRBJ2-1; D may be TRBD1 (5 bases). The germline CDR1 and CDR2 sequences are LNHNV and YYDKDF (reference sequence). The CDR3 has 12 amino acids. Between the trimmed V and J ends, which lost 3 bases and 7 bases, there was a span of 7 bases. The CDR3 reads CATSSRENEQFF. Here the CDR3 DNA reads TGTGCCACCAGCAGCAGGGAAAATGAGCAGTTCTTC.

V gene TRBV5-1 combines with J gene TRBJ1-1; 7 bases map to TRBD1. The germline V gene has CDR1 SGHRS and CDR2 YFSETQ. The CDR3 covers 15 residues. V lost 6 bases, J lost 0 bases, and 8 bases stayed unmatched. The CDR3 here is CASTRSGGVNTEAFF. CDR3 DNA: TGCGCCAGCACTAGATCAGGGGGAGTGAACACTGAAGCTTTCTTT.

The J gene is TRBJ2-3, the V gene TRBV6-1; 9 bases agree with TRBD1. V trimming: 1 base; J trimming: 0 bases; junction bases outside the gene matches: 14. Germline CDR1 is MNHNS and CDR2 is SASEGT. This CDR3 spans 20 amino acids. This CDR3 is CASSEGWGTGIKISTDTQYF. The CDR3 coding sequence is TGTGCCAGCAGTGAAGGGTGGGGGACAGGGATCAAGATAAGCACAGATACGCAGTATTTT.

V is TRBV11-1 and J is TRBJ2-5, with D uncertain. This CDR3 contains 12 residues. Trimming took off 2 bases at V and 4 bases at J, with 5 bases between the two ends. The germline V gene has CDR1 SGHAT and CDR2 FQDESV (reference sequence). CDR3: CASSLKRETQYF. In DNA form, the CDR3 reads TGTGCCAGCAGCTTAAAGAGAGAGACCCAGTACTTC.

The chain links TRBV6-5 to TRBJ2-1; 9 bases map to TRBD2. CDR1 and CDR2 (germline): MNHEY, SVGAGI. The CDR3 length is 15 residues. The V and J ends lost 6 bases and 0 bases, in that order; junction bases with no gene match: 3. The CDR3 is CASRLAGVSYNEQFF. CDR3 sequence (DNA): TGTGCCAGCAGGTTAGCGGGAGTCTCCTACAATGAGCAGTTCTTC.

The gene calls are TRBV5-1 and TRBJ1-6, with D possibly being TRBD1 (5 bases). This CDR3 contains 18 residues. Germline CDR1 SGHRS, CDR2 YFSETQ. Deletions cut 0 bases from V and 0 bases from J, with 13 bases between. In nucleotides, the CDR3 is TGCGCCAGCAGCTTGGAAGTCGGGGGGAGCTCCTATAATTCACCCCTCCACTTT. Protein product: CASSLEVGGSSYNSPLHF.

The rearrangement links TRBV18 to TRBJ1-5; D is undetermined. V was pared by 3 bases and J by 7 bases, with 10 bases between. The CDR3 length is 13 residues. Germline CDR1 KGHSH, CDR2 LQKENI. The CDR3: CASSPGRVQPQHF. DNA for the CDR3: TGTGCCAGCTCACCGGGGAGGGTCCAGCCCCAGCATTTT.

This clone was seen only once. This sequence joins TRBV7-2 and TRBJ1-3; 7 bases align to TRBD1. The germline CDR1 and CDR2 sequences are SGHTA and FQGNSA. This CDR3 contains 15 residues. The ends lost 5 bases at V and 0 bases at J; junction bases unmatched: 4. CDR3: CASSGRDSSGNTIYF. The CDR3 bases are TGTGCCAGCAGCGGCAGGGACAGCTCTGGAAACACCATATATTTT.